These 20 T cell receptor beta chains came from one sample sequenced in a study of cytotoxic CD8 clonotypes in ibrutinib-treated CLL. The repertoire was sequenced with immunoSEQ multiplex PCR; TCRdb's copy has only in-frame clones and lacks some. In the table there are roughly 160,000 clones, about 80% of which are singletons. This specimen consisted of PBMCs, obtained after 12 months of ibrutinib treatment. The receptors were sampled from a human donor with chronic lymphocytic leukemia.

This clone was seen only once. This chain connects TRBV5-6 to TRBJ1-2; 8 nucleotides agree with TRBD1. The CDR3 loop spans 15 amino acids. Trimming removed 4 bases from V and 4 bases from J; junction bases left unmatched: 9. Germline-derived CDR1 and CDR2 are SGHDT and YYEEEE. The CDR3 region has the DNA TGTGCCAGCAGCCCGCAACAGGGGGGATTCTATGGCTACACCTTC. This sequence encodes CASSPQQGGFYGYTF.

The chain couples TRBV4-3 to TRBJ2-1; TRBD2 matches 9 bases. In germline, CDR1 is LGHNA, CDR2 YSLEER. The CDR3 loop spans 14 amino acids. J was trimmed by 3 bases and V by 8 bases; bases with no gene match: 5. The CDR3 bases are TGCGCCAGCTCTAGCGGGATAGTCTACAATGAGCAGTTCTTC. As protein: CASSSGIVYNEQFF.

The rearrangement links TRBV30 to TRBJ2-3, with 8 bases lining up with TRBD1. The J segment lost 1 base and the V segment lost 6 bases, leaving 6 bases of the junction unmatched. CDR3 size: 14 residues. Per the germline V gene, CDR1 is GTSNPN and CDR2 is SVGIG (reference sequence). The CDR3 sequence is CACDRGEGTDTQYF. The CDR3 nucleotides are TGTGCCTGTGACAGGGGAGAGGGCACAGATACGCAGTATTTT.

This sequence joins TRBV7-3 and TRBJ2-2; 9 nucleotides agree with TRBD1. Germline V lookup: CDR1 SGHTA, CDR2 FQGTGA. The V segment lost 4 bases and the J segment 2 bases; nucleotides outside the gene matches: 2. This CDR3 has 15 residues. The CDR3 bases are TGTGCCAGCAGCTCGGACAGGGGCAACACCGGGGAGCTGTTTTTT. Translated: CASSSDRGNTGELFF.

The chain couples TRBV4-3 to TRBJ2-1, with TRBD2 as a possible D gene (6 bases). The CDR3 covers 17 residues. Germline CDR1 LGHNA, CDR2 YSLEER. V lost 1 base and J lost 0, with 13 bases in between. The CDR3 DNA sequence: TGCGCCAGCAGCCAAGGCGTCGGGAGTAGCTCCTACAATGAGCAGTTCTTC. Translated: CASSQGVGSSSYNEQFF.

This clone was observed a handful of times. This chain uses TRBV11-2 with TRBJ2-3; TRBD2 matches 7 bases. J lost 0 bases, V lost 3 bases, and 6 bases had no gene match. The CDR3 is made up of 16 amino acids. CDR1 and CDR2 from the germline V gene are SGHAT and FQNNGV. The CDR3 loop reads CASSFLAATSTDTQYF. CDR3 bases: TGTGCCAGCAGCTTCCTAGCGGCTACTAGCACAGATACGCAGTATTTT.

The chain is built from TRBV6-5 and TRBJ2-1, with D possibly being TRBD1 or TRBD2 (5 bases each). The CDR3 sequence is 14 residues long. CDR1 MNHEY and CDR2 SVGAGI come from the germline V gene. V gave up 5 bases and J gave up 8 bases, with 16 bases separating them. The CDR3, as DNA: TGTGCCAGCAGTGAGTCCCGGGACGTTCATGAGCAGTTCTTC. This translates into CASSESRDVHEQFF.

This clone has just a few counts. This rearrangement joins TRBV2 to TRBJ1-3, with D tentatively TRBD1 (5 bases). Germline V lookup: CDR1 SNHLY, CDR2 FYNNEI. V dropped 7 bases and J dropped 0 bases, with 10 bases sitting between them. This CDR3 contains 14 residues. The CDR3 DNA is TGTGCCAGCAAGGGGAGGGTCTCTGGAAACACCATATATTTT. As protein: CASKGRVSGNTIYF. Complete variable domain (other parts from reference TRBV2 and TRBJ1-3): EPEVTQTPSHQVTQMGQEVILRCVPISNHLYFYWYRQILGQKVEFLVSFYNNEISEKSEIFDDQFSVERPDGSNFTLKIRSTKLEDSAMYFCASKGRVSGNTIYFGEGSWLTVV.

V usage is TRBV10-1 and J usage is TRBJ1-5; perhaps TRBD1 as D (6 bases). This CDR3 spans 15 amino acids. V lost 9 bases to trimming and J lost 4 bases, with 19 bases between them. Germline CDR1 WNHNN, CDR2 SYGVQD (reference sequence). CDR3 in DNA: TGCGCCAGAAGACTCGGGACACCGGAGAATCAGCCCCAGCATTTT. It encodes CARRLGTPENQPQHF.

The rearrangement uses TRBV19 and TRBJ1-5; D gene ambiguous. The germline V gene encodes CDR1 LNHDA and CDR2 SQIVND (reference sequence). Trimming removed 7 bases from V and 1 base from J, with 14 bases in between. The CDR3 is made up of 15 amino acids. The CDR3 is CASTPPRGSNQPQHF. The DNA for the CDR3 is TGTGCCAGTACCCCTCCGCGGGGAAGCAATCAGCCCCAGCATTTT.

This clone was observed a single time. This sequence joins TRBV7-2 and TRBJ1-2; 7 bases match TRBD1. Germline CDR1 is SGHTA and CDR2 is FQGNSA. The junction had 4 bases not matched to a gene; V was cut back by 2 bases and J by 4 bases. The CDR3 has 14 residues. CDR3 residues: CASSLMGQPYGYTF. The CDR3 DNA reads TGTGCCAGCAGCTTAATGGGACAGCCCTATGGCTACACCTTC. Full variable domain (rest looked up from reference TRBV7-2 and TRBJ1-2): GAGVSQSPSNKVTEKGKDVELRCDPISGHTALYWYRQSLGQGLEFLIYFQGNSAPDKSGLPSDRFSAERTGGSVSTLTIQRTQQEDSAVYLCASSLMGQPYGYTFGSGTRLTVV.

The chain links TRBV20-1 to TRBJ2-3; D gene uncertain. Trimming pared 4 bases from V and 10 bases from J, leaving 12 bases between. The germline CDR1 and CDR2 sequences are DFQATT and SNEGSKA (reference sequence). The CDR3 has 11 amino acids. The CDR3 region is CSAIDIDAQYF. The CDR3 DNA sequence: TGCAGTGCTATAGACATTGACGCGCAGTATTTT.

The CDR3 sequence is CATQDRPGPIDTQYF. The CDR3 DNA sequence: TGTGCCACCCAGGACAGGCCCGGACCTATAGATACGCAGTATTTT. The chain uses TRBV6-5 and TRBJ2-3; 7 bases match TRBD1. Germline loops: CDR1 MNHEY, CDR2 SVGAGI. The CDR3 contains 15 residues. The V segment lost 10 bases and the J segment 5 bases; nucleotides outside the gene matches: 15.

The chain employs TRBV5-1 and TRBJ1-2, with D hard to call. This CDR3 spans 12 amino acids. Trimming shortened V by 5 bases and J by 2 bases, and 7 bases separated the two germline ends. Germline CDR1 reads SGHRS; CDR2 reads YFSETQ. Here the CDR3 reads CASRTENYGYTF. The CDR3, as DNA: TGCGCCAGCAGAACAGAAAACTATGGCTACACCTTC.

The V and J genes are TRBV7-2 and TRBJ2-1; 10 bases agree with TRBD2. V trimming: 4 bases; J trimming: 6 bases; junction bases outside the gene matches: 6. The germline gives CDR1 SGHTA, CDR2 FQGNSA. The CDR3 is 15 residues long. The CDR3 reads CASSSSGRAVNEQFF. CDR3 DNA: TGTGCCAGCAGCTCGAGCGGGAGGGCCGTCAATGAGCAGTTCTTC.

This clone was seen more than once but under ten times. The genes are TRBV30 and TRBJ2-1; possibly TRBD1 for D (5 bases). CDR1 GTSNPN and CDR2 SVGIG come from the germline V gene (reference sequence). The CDR3 is made up of 17 amino acids. V gave up 0 bases and J gave up 2 bases, with 17 bases separating them. Written as DNA, the CDR3 is TGTGCCTGGAGTGTGAATTGGTTAGTAGGGGCCTACAATGAGCAGTTCTTC. The encoded protein is CAWSVNWLVGAYNEQFF.

The CDR3 bases are TGTGCCAGCAGCTTAGCCAGGGGGGGAGTGAGCTCCTACAATGAGCAGTTCTTC. This gives the protein CASSLARGGVSSYNEQFF. The rearrangement uses TRBV11-2 and TRBJ2-1, with D possibly being TRBD1 or TRBD2 (7 bases each). CDR1 SGHAT and CDR2 FQNNGV come from the germline V gene. The CDR3 extends over 18 amino acids. V lost 1 base, J lost 0 bases, and 16 bases lay in between.

J is TRBJ2-7 and V is TRBV18, with D possibly TRBD2 on 6 matching bases. This CDR3 region has 15 residues. Trimming took off 5 bases at V and 2 bases at J, with 16 bases between the two ends. Per germline, CDR1 KGHSH and CDR2 LQKENI. The CDR3 DNA reads TGTGCCAGCTCAGCCCTCCCGCGGGAAACCTACGAGCAGTACTTC. Translated, it gives CASSALPRETYEQYF. Using reference TRBV18 and TRBJ2-7 for the parts outside the CDR3, the full variable domain is NAGVMQNPRHLVRRRGQEARLRCSPMKGHSHVYWYRQLPEEGLKFMVYLQKENIIDESGMPKERFSAEFPKEGPSILRIQQVVRGDSAAYFCASSALPRETYEQYFGPGTRLTVT.

This chain links TRBV29-1 with TRBJ2-2; D possibly corresponds to TRBD1 (6 bases). Trimming shortened V by 5 bases and J by 5 bases, and 18 bases separated the two germline ends. Germline CDR1 SQVTM, CDR2 ANQGSEA. This CDR3 is built from 15 residues. The CDR3 loop is CSVIRQGSFTGELFF. In DNA form, the CDR3 reads TGCAGCGTTATTCGGCAGGGGAGTTTTACCGGGGAGCTGTTTTTT.

This chain connects TRBV9 to TRBJ2-6, with D perhaps matching TRBD2 (5 bases). Germline V gene lookup returns CDR1 SGDLS and CDR2 YYNGEE. The CDR3 has 19 residues. With 0 bases removed from V and 0 bases from J, the gap between germline ends came to 16 bases. The CDR3 coding sequence is TGTGCCAGCAGCGTAGCTACCGAGACGGGAACCTCTGGGGCCAACGTCCTGACTTTC. It encodes CASSVATETGTSGANVLTF.